The 9 T cell receptor beta chains below come from one sample, sequenced in a study of blood T cell repertoires in COVID-19. The protocol was immunoSEQ multiplex PCR, while the TCRdb copy is restricted to in-frame clones and leaves out a portion. The sample carries about 250,000 clones, over 70% recorded once. The sample comprised peripheral blood. These receptors were obtained from a man older than 75 with acute or convalescent COVID-19.

This clone was counted ten times or more. This rearrangement joins TRBV19 to TRBJ2-5, with TRBD2 matching 10 bases. After removal of 5 bases from V and 5 bases from J, the junction contained 2 bases not matched to a gene. Germline-derived CDR1 and CDR2 are LNHDA and SQIVND (reference sequence). The CDR3 sequence is 13 residues long. The CDR3 loop is CASSGTSVETQYF. The CDR3 region has the DNA TGTGCCAGTAGTGGGACTAGCGTGGAGACCCAGTACTTC.

The rearrangement joins TRBV27 to TRBJ2-7, with 8 bases identical to TRBD2. The CDR3 has 15 amino acids. The V gene end was trimmed by 8 bases and the J gene end by 5 bases; junction bases not matched to a gene: 14. CDR1 is MNHEY, CDR2 SMNVEV, per germline (reference sequence). For the CDR3, the DNA is TGTGCCAGCGGGGTCGCAGGACTAGCCCCCCACGAGCAGTACTTC. Residues: CASGVAGLAPHEQYF.

The rearrangement joins TRBV14 to TRBJ2-4, with D possibly TRBD1 on 5 matching bases. The germline V gene has CDR1 SGHDN and CDR2 FVKESK. The CDR3 extends over 14 amino acids. Trimming cost V 3 bases and J 1 base, with 7 bases left between them. CDR3 protein: CASSHRVAKNIQYF. Here the CDR3 DNA reads TGTGCCAGCAGCCACAGGGTCGCCAAAAACATTCAGTACTTC.

The CDR3 region is CASSLAGEANEQFF. CDR3 in DNA: TGTGCCAGCAGCTTAGCGGGAGAGGCGAATGAGCAGTTCTTC. The rearrangement uses TRBV7-9 and TRBJ2-1, with D tentatively TRBD2 (5 bases). Germline-derived CDR1 and CDR2 are SEHNR and FQNEAQ (reference sequence). Trimming removed 0 bases from V and 7 bases from J, with 10 bases in between. This CDR3 contains 14 residues.

This clone was detected a few times. The V call is TRBV19, the J call TRBJ1-3; 7 positions agree with TRBD1. This CDR3 region has 14 residues. After removal of 5 bases from V and 1 base from J, the junction contained 2 bases not matched to a gene. From germline, CDR1 is LNHDA and CDR2 SQIVND (reference sequence). The CDR3 region is CASSPDRSGNTIYF. DNA for the CDR3: TGTGCCAGTAGTCCGGACAGGTCTGGAAACACCATATATTTT.

This clone appeared once. The chain uses TRBV19 and TRBJ2-5, with 7 positions matching TRBD1. Losses at the gene ends were 3 bases for V and 4 bases for J; bases not matched to a gene: 5. Germline CDR1 reads LNHDA; CDR2 reads SQIVND (reference sequence). The CDR3 contains 14 residues. The CDR3 nucleotides read TGTGCCAGTAGTATTAGTCCAGGGGGAGAGACCCAGTACTTC. This sequence encodes CASSISPGGETQYF.

J is TRBJ2-7 and V is TRBV6-5, with 7 bases identical to TRBD1. J gave up 3 bases and V 6 bases, and 8 bases lay outside the gene matches. The CDR3 consists of 14 residues. The V gene's germline CDR1 is MNHEY and CDR2 SVGAGI. The CDR3 DNA sequence: TGTGCCAGCAGAGATCCGGGACAGAACTACGAGCAGTACTTC. Encoded protein: CASRDPGQNYEQYF.

The genes are TRBV30 and TRBJ1-1; a possible D gene is TRBD1 (6 bases). The CDR3 totals 14 residues. Trimming left V 6 bases short and J 1 base short, with 15 bases between. Germline lookup yields CDR1 GTSNPN and CDR2 SVGIG (reference sequence). The CDR3 DNA is TGTGCCTGTACTTCCTTGACAGGGAACACTGAAGCTTTCTTT. This gives the protein CACTSLTGNTEAFF.

This chain joins TRBV9 and TRBJ1-6, with D perhaps matching TRBD1 (6 bases). The CDR3 spans 17 residues. Germline lookup yields CDR1 SGDLS and CDR2 YYNGEE. V gave up 4 bases and J gave up 6 bases, with 20 bases separating them. CDR3 DNA sequence: TGTGCCAGCAGCCTGACCTACAGGGAGAGTTCTAATTCACCCCTCCACTTT. Its translation: CASSLTYRESSNSPLHF. The full variable domain, completed using reference TRBV9 and TRBJ1-6, is DSGVTQTPKHLITATGQRVTLRCSPRSGDLSVYWYQQSLDQGLQFLIQYYNGEERAKGNILERFSAQQFPDLHSELNLSSLELGDSALYFCASSLTYRESSNSPLHFGNGTRLTVT.